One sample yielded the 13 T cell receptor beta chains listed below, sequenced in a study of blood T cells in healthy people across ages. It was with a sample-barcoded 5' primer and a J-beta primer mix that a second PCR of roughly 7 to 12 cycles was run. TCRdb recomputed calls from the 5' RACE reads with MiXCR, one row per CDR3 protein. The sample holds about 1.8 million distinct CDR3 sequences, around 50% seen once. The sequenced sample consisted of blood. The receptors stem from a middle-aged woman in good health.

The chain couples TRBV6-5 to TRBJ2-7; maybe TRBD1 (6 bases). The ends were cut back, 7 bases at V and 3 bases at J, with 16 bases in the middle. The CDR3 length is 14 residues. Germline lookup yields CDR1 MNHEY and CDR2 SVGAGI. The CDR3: CASNPSGTFYEQYF. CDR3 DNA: TGTGCCAGCAACCCTTCGGGGACATTCTACGAGCAGTACTTC.

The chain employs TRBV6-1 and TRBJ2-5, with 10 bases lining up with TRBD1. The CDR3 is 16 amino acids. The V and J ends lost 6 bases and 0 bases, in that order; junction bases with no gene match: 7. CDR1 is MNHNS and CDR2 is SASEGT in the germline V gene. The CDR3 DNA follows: TGTGCCAGCAGGGCGATGGGACAGGGGAACCAAGAGACCCAGTACTTC. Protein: CASRAMGQGNQETQYF.

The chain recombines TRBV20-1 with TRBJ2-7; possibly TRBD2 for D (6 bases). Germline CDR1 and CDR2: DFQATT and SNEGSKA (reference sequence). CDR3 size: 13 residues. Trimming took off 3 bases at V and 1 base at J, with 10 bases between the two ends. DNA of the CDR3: TGCAGTGCTAGGGGGACTCCTTCCTACGAGCAGTACTTC. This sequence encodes CSARGTPSYEQYF.

The CDR3 loop reads CASSQDFWGEQFF. The CDR3 DNA follows: TGCGCCAGCAGCCAAGATTTTTGGGGAGAGCAGTTCTTC. The chain uses TRBV4-3 and TRBJ2-1; D is unclear. Looked up from germline, CDR1 is LGHNA and CDR2 is YSLEER. The CDR3 is 13 amino acids. Trimming removed 0 bases at V and 10 bases at J, with 10 bases between.

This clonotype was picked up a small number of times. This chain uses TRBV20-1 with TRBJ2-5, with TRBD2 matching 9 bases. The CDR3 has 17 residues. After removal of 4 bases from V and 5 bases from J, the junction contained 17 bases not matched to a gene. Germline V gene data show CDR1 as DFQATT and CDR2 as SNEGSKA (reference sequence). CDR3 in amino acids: CSAISTPGLAGKETQYF. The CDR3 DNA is TGCAGTGCTATATCCACCCCGGGGCTAGCGGGGAAGGAGACCCAGTACTTC.

The DNA for the CDR3 is TGTGCCACCAGTGGGTTGGAGGCAGATACGCAGTATTTT. This sequence encodes CATSGLEADTQYF. V and J are TRBV24-1 and TRBJ2-3, with TRBD2 as a possible D gene (5 bases). Trimming shortened V by 5 bases and J by 4 bases, and 9 bases separated the two germline ends. Germline V lookup: CDR1 KGHDR, CDR2 SFDVKD. The CDR3 runs to 13 residues.

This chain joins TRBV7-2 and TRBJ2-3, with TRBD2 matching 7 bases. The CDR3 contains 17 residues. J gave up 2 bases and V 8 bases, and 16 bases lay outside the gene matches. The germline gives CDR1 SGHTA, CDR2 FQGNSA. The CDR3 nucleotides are TGTGCCAGCCGCCGCGGGCTAGCGGAGGGAAACACAGATACGCAGTATTTT. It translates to CASRRGLAEGNTDTQYF.

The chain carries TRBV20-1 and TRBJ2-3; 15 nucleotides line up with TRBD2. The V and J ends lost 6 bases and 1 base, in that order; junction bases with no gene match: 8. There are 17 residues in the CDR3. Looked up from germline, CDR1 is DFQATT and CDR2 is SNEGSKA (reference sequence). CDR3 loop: CSALGLAGGQRTDTQYF. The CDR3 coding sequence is TGCAGTGCCCTGGGACTAGCGGGGGGTCAACGCACAGATACGCAGTATTTT.

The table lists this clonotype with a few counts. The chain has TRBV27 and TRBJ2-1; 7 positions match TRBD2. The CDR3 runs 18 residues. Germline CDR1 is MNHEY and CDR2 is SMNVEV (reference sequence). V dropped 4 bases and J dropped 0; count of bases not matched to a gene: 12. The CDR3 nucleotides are TGTGCCAGCAGTTACCTAGCGGCCACAATTAGCTCCTACAATGAGCAGTTCTTC. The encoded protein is CASSYLAATISSYNEQFF.

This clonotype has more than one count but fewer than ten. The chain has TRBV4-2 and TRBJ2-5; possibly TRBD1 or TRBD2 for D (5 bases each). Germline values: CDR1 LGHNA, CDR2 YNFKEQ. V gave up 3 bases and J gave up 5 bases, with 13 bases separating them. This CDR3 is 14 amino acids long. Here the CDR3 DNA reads TGTGCCAGCAGCCAGGGAAAAGGGACGGAGACCCAGTACTTC. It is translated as CASSQGKGTETQYF.

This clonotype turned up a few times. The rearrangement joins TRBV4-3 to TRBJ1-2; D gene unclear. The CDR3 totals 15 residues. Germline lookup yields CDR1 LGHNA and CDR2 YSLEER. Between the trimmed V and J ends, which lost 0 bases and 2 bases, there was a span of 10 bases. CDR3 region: CASSQESTANYGYTF. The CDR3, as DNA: TGCGCCAGCAGCCAAGAGAGCACGGCAAACTATGGCTACACCTTC.

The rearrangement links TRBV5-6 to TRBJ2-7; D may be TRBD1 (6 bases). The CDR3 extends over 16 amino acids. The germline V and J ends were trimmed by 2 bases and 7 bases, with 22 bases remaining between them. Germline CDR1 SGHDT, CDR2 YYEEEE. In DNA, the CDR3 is TGTGCCAGCAGCTTCGGTCAGGGCAGGGGTCCCAATGAGCAGTACTTC. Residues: CASSFGQGRGPNEQYF.

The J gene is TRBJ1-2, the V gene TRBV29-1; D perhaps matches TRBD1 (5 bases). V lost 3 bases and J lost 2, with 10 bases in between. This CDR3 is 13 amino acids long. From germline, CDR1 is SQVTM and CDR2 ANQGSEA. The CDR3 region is CSVEGRANYGYTF. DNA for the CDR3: TGCAGCGTTGAGGGCAGGGCGAACTATGGCTACACCTTC.